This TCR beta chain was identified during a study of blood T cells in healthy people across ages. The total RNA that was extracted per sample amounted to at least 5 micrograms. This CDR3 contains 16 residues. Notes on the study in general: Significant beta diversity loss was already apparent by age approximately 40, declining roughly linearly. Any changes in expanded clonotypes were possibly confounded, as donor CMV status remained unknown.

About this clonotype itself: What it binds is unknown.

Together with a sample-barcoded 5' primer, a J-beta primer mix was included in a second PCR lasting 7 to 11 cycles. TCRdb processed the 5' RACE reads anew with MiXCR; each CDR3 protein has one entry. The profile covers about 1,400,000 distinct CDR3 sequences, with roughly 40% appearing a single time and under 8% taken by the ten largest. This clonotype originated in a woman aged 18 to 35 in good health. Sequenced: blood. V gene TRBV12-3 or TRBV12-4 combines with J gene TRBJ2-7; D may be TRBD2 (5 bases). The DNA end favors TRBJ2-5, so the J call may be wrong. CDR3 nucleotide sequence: TGTGCCAGCAGTCCTACTCTGAGGACGCGAGGGGAGACCCAGTACTTC. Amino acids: CASSPTLRTRGETQYF.